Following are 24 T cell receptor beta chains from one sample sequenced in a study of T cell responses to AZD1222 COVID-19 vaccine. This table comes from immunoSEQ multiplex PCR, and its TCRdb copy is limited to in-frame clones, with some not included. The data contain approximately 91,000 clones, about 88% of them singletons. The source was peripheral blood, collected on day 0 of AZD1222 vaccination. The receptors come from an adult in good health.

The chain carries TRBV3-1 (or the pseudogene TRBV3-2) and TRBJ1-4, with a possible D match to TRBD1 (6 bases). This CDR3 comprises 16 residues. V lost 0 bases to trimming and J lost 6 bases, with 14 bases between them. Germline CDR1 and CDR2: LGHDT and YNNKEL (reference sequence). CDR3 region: CASSQEFGGGDEKLFF. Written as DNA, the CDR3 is TGTGCCAGCAGCCAAGAATTCGGGGGCGGGGATGAAAAACTGTTTTTT.

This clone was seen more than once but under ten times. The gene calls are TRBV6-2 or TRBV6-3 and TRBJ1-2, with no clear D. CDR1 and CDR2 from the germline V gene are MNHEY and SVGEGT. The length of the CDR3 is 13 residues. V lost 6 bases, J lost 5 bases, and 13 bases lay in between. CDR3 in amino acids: CASSIFKGYGYTF. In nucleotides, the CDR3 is TGTGCCAGCAGCATCTTCAAAGGGTATGGCTACACCTTC.

CDR3 residues: CASSRVGRGAFQFF. The CDR3 nucleotides read TGTGCCAGCAGCCGGGTTGGGCGGGGCGCTTTTCAGTTCTTC. The V gene is TRBV11-2, the J gene TRBJ2-1; tentative D call: TRBD2 (6 bases). The CDR3 has 14 amino acids. Germline CDR1 and CDR2: SGHAT and FQNNGV. Trimming cost V 5 bases and J 13 bases, with 21 bases left between them.

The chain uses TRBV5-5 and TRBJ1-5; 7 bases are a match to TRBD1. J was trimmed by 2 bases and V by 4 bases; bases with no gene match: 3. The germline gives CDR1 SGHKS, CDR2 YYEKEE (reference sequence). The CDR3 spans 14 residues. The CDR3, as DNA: TGTGCCAGCAGCCAAGGGACAGGCAATCAGCCCCAGCATTTT. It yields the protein CASSQGTGNQPQHF.

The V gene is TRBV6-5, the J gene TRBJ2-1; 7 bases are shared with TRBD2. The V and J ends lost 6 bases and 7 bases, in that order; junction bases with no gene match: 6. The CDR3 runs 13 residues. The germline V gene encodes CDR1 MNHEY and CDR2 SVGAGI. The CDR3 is CASSWGLQNEQFF. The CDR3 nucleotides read TGTGCCAGCAGCTGGGGACTACAGAATGAGCAGTTCTTC.

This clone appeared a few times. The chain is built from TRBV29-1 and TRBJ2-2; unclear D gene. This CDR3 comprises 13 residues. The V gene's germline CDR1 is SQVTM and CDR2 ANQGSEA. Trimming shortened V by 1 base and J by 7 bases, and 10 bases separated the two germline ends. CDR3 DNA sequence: TGCAGCGTTGAAGCTATCCAGGACGGGGAGCTGTTTTTT. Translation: CSVEAIQDGELFF.

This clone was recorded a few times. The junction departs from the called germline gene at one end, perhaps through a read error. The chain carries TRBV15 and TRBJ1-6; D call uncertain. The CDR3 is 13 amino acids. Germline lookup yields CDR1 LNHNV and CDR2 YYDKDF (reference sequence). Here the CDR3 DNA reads TGTGCCACCAGCGGAGATGTGAATTCACCCCTCCACTTT. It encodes CATSGDVNSPLHF. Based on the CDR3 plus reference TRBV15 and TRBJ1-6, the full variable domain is DAMVIQNPRYQVTQFGKPVTLSCSQTLNHNVMYWYQQKSSQAPKLLFHYYDKDFNNEADTPDNFQSRRPNTSFCFLDIRSPGLGDTAMYLCATSGDVNSPLHFGNGTRLTVT.

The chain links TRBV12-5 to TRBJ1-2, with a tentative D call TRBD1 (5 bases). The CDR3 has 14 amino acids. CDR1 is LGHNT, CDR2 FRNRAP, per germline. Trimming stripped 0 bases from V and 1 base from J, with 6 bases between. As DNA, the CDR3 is TGTGCTAGTGGTTTGGTAGGGGTTAACTATGGCTACACCTTC. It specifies CASGLVGVNYGYTF.

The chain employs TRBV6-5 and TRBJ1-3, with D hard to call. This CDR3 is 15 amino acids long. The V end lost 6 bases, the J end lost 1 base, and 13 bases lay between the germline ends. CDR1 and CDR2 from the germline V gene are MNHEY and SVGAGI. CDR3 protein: CASSQTVGSGNTIYF. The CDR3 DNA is TGTGCCAGCAGCCAGACGGTGGGGTCTGGAAACACCATATATTTT.

CDR3 sequence: CASRRGRAGGNEQFF. The CDR3 DNA follows: TGTGCCAGTAGGAGGGGGCGGGCAGGAGGTAATGAGCAGTTCTTC. V is TRBV19 and J is TRBJ2-1; TRBD1 matches 7 bases. Trimming at V came to 6 bases and at J to 7 bases, leaving 12 bases not matched to a gene. Germline CDR1 is LNHDA and CDR2 is SQIVND (reference sequence). This CDR3 is 15 amino acids long.

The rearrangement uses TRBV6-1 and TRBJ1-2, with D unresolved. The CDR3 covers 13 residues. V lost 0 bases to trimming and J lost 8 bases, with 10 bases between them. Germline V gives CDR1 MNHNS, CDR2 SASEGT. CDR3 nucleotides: TGTGCCAGCAGTGAAGCGAAGGGATACGGCTACACCTTC. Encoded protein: CASSEAKGYGYTF.

The CDR3 DNA follows: TGTGCCAGCAGCCCCGGTGGGGGTTTCAATGAGCAGTTCTTC. Translation: CASSPGGGFNEQFF. The rearrangement uses TRBV9 and TRBJ2-1, with D perhaps TRBD1 or TRBD2 (5 bases each). This CDR3 spans 14 amino acids. With 4 bases removed from V and 6 bases from J, the gap between germline ends came to 14 bases. The V gene's germline CDR1 is SGDLS and CDR2 YYNGEE.

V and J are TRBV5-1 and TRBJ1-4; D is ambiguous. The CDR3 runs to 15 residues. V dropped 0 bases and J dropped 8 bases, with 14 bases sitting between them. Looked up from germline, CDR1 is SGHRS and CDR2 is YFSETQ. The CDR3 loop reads CASSLALGLEEKLFF. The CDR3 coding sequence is TGCGCCAGCAGCTTGGCCTTGGGATTGGAGGAAAAACTGTTTTTT.

The chain's CDR3 is CASSGLAALSYNEQFF. The CDR3 DNA sequence: TGTGCCAGCAGCGGACTAGCGGCCCTTTCCTACAATGAGCAGTTCTTC. The rearrangement joins TRBV5-5 to TRBJ2-1; 10 bases fit TRBD2. CDR1 and CDR2 from the germline V gene are SGHKS and YYEKEE (reference sequence). This CDR3 comprises 16 residues. V was pared by 4 bases and J by 1 base, with 5 bases of the junction left unmatched.

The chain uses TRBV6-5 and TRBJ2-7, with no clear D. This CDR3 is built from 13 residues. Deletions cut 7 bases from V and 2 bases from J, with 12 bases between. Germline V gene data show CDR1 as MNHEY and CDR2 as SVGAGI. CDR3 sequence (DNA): TGTGCCAGCACCCCACAGCCAACCTACGAGCAGTACTTC. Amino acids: CASTPQPTYEQYF.

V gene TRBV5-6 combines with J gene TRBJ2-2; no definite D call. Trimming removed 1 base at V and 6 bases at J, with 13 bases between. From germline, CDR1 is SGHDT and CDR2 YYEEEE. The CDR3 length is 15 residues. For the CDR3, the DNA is TGTGCCAGCAGCTTGTTGGCCCCTAAGGCCGGGGAGCTGTTTTTT. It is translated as CASSLLAPKAGELFF.

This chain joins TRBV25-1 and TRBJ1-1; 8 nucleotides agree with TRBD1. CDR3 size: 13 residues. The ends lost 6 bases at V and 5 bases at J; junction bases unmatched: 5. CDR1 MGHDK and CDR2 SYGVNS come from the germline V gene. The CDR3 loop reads CASRQTGGTEAFF. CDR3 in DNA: TGTGCCAGCAGGCAAACAGGGGGAACTGAAGCTTTCTTT.

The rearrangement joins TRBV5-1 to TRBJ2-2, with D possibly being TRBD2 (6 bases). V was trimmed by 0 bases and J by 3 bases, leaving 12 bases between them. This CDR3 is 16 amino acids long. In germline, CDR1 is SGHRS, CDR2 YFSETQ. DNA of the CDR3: TGCGCCAGCAGCTTGGATCGAGCGGGCGACACCGGGGAGCTGTTTTTT. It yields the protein CASSLDRAGDTGELFF.

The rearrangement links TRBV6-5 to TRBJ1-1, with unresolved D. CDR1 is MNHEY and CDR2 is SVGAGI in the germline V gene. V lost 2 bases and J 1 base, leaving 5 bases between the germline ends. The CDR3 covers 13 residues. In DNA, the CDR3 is TGTGCCAGCAGTTACATCGGGAACACTGAAGCTTTCTTT. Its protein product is CASSYIGNTEAFF.

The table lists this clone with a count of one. The CDR3 protein is CASRSIDPNTEAFF. CDR3 sequence (DNA): TGCGCCAGCAGGAGTATAGACCCGAACACTGAAGCTTTCTTT. This rearrangement joins TRBV4-1 to TRBJ1-1; no clear D gene. Germline CDR1 MGHRA, CDR2 YSYEKL. V lost 6 bases and J lost 1, with 12 bases in between. This CDR3 region has 14 residues.

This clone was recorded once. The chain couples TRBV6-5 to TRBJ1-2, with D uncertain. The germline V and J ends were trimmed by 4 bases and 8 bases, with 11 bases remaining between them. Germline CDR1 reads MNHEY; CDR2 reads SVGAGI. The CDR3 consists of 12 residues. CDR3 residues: CASSFGSGGYTF. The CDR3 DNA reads TGTGCCAGCAGTTTCGGGTCAGGAGGCTACACCTTC.

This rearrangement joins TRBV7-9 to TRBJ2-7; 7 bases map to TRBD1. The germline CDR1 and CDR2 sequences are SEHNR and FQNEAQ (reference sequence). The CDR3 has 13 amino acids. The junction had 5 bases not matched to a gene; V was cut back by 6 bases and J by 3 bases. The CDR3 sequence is CASRSRQGYEQYF. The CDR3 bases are TGTGCCAGCAGATCCCGACAGGGCTACGAGCAGTACTTC.

CDR3 in amino acids: CASSLKGGNNSPLHF. The CDR3 nucleotides read TGTGCCAGCAGCTTAAAAGGGGGCAATAATTCACCCCTCCACTTT. V gene TRBV7-9 combines with J gene TRBJ1-6, with TRBD1 matching over 7 bases. From germline, CDR1 is SEHNR and CDR2 FQNEAQ (reference sequence). The CDR3 has 15 amino acids. V lost 2 bases and J lost 5; bases outside the gene matches: 3. The full variable domain, rest sourced from reference TRBV7-9 and TRBJ1-6, is DTGVSQNPRHKITKRGQNVTFRCDPISEHNRLYWYRQTLGQGPEFLTYFQNEAQLEKSRLLSDRFSAERPKGSFSTLEIQRTEQGDSAMYLCASSLKGGNNSPLHFGNGTRLTVT.

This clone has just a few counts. CDR3 coding DNA: TGTGCCAGTAGTATCCTTTTTGCAACTAATGAAAAACTGTTTTTT. Translated: CASSILFATNEKLFF. This chain joins TRBV19 and TRBJ1-4; D call uncertain. V was shortened by 3 bases and J by 0 bases, with 8 bases between the two germline ends. The germline V gene has CDR1 LNHDA and CDR2 SQIVND (reference sequence). The CDR3 runs to 15 residues.